The 27 T cell receptor beta chains in this list originate from one sample, sequenced in a study of early T cells in non-severe SARS-CoV-2 infection. TCRdb called the 5' RACE reads again in MiXCR, with one record for every CDR3 protein. The sample includes 80,000 or so distinct CDR3 sequences, roughly 15% of them seen just once. Input material: whole blood. All receptors come from an adult who was a healthcare worker with PCR-confirmed SARS-CoV-2 infection or an uninfected control (not recorded which).

In this sample, this clonotype turned up a few times. V usage is TRBV3-1 and J usage is TRBJ2-2; D unclear. The CDR3 extends over 14 amino acids. The germline V and J ends were trimmed by 1 base and 4 bases, with 7 bases remaining between them. Per the germline V gene, CDR1 is LGHDT and CDR2 is YNNKEL (reference sequence). The CDR3 spells CASSQGTATGELFF. In DNA form, the CDR3 reads TGTGCCAGCAGCCAAGGGACGGCCACCGGGGAGCTGTTTTTT.

This chain connects TRBV20-1 to TRBJ2-7; D is perhaps TRBD2 (6 bases). Germline V gene sequence: CDR1 DFQATT, CDR2 SNEGSKA (reference sequence). CDR3 length equals 11 residues. Between the trimmed V and J ends, which lost 7 bases and 4 bases, there was a span of 11 bases. The CDR3 reads CSGGTAYEQYF. Here the CDR3 DNA reads TGCAGTGGCGGGACTGCTTACGAGCAGTACTTC.

This chain uses TRBV18 with TRBJ2-6; a possible D gene is TRBD1 (6 bases). Germline V lookup: CDR1 KGHSH, CDR2 LQKENI. The CDR3 has 15 residues. V lost 5 bases to trimming and J lost 3 bases, with 11 bases between them. CDR3 in amino acids: CASSTGSGGANVLTF. CDR3 coding DNA: TGTGCCAGCTCAACAGGGAGCGGTGGGGCCAACGTCCTGACTTTC. Full variable domain (remainder filled in from reference TRBV18 and TRBJ2-6): NAGVMQNPRHLVRRRGQEARLRCSPMKGHSHVYWYRQLPEEGLKFMVYLQKENIIDESGMPKERFSAEFPKEGPSILRIQQVVRGDSAAYFCASSTGSGGANVLTFGAGSRLTVL.

The CDR3 sequence is CSAIAEITDTQYF. For the CDR3, the DNA is TGCAGTGCTATAGCGGAGATAACAGATACGCAGTATTTT. The genes are TRBV20-1 and TRBJ2-3; possible D gene TRBD2, 6 bases. Trimming shortened V by 4 bases and J by 3 bases, and 11 bases separated the two germline ends. CDR3 length equals 13 residues. Germline loops: CDR1 DFQATT, CDR2 SNEGSKA (reference sequence).

The rearrangement uses TRBV14 and TRBJ2-1, with D hard to call. This CDR3 is 16 amino acids long. V was cut by 0 bases and J by 0 bases, with 9 bases left in between. The germline V gene encodes CDR1 SGHDN and CDR2 FVKESK. The CDR3 protein is CASSQDHSISYNEQFF. CDR3 in DNA: TGTGCCAGCAGCCAAGATCACAGTATCTCCTACAATGAGCAGTTCTTC.

This clonotype was detected a few times. The chain has TRBV5-1 and TRBJ2-1, with TRBD2 matching 8 bases. Trimming cost V 4 bases and J 2 bases; bases outside gene matches: 8. The CDR3 contains 16 residues. Germline values: CDR1 SGHRS, CDR2 YFSETQ. CDR3 sequence (DNA): TGCGCCAGCAGCGTAAGAGCGGGAGAGACCTACAATGAGCAGTTCTTC. It codes for CASSVRAGETYNEQFF.

This clonotype was detected a few times. The chain uses TRBV9 and TRBJ2-7, with D perhaps matching TRBD2 (7 bases). This CDR3 has 15 residues. The ends were cut back, 0 bases at V and 3 bases at J, with 13 bases in the middle. Per the germline V gene, CDR1 is SGDLS and CDR2 is YYNGEE. CDR3 protein: CASSVAGGAVYEQYF. CDR3 DNA sequence: TGTGCCAGCAGCGTAGCGGGGGGCGCAGTCTACGAGCAGTACTTC.

This clonotype was seen a handful of times. The CDR3 coding sequence is TGTGCCAGCAGCGCTGGGGCCGGGGAGCTGTTTTTT. Translation: CASSAGAGELFF. J is TRBJ2-2 and V is TRBV7-3; D not certain. Looked up from germline, CDR1 is SGHTA and CDR2 is FQGTGA. Trimming pared 5 bases from V and 6 bases from J, leaving 7 bases between. The CDR3 has 12 residues.

J is TRBJ2-4 and V is TRBV19; 7 bases align to TRBD2. Germline V gives CDR1 LNHDA, CDR2 SQIVND (reference sequence). This CDR3 region has 13 residues. The J segment lost 6 bases and the V segment lost 5 bases, leaving 4 bases of the junction unmatched. The chain's CDR3 is CASSGDYLNIQYF. Here the CDR3 DNA reads TGTGCCAGTAGTGGGGACTACCTAAACATTCAGTACTTC.

The table lists this clonotype with a few counts. The V call is TRBV27, the J call TRBJ1-3; D not resolved. CDR1 is MNHEY, CDR2 SMNVEV, per germline (reference sequence). V lost 6 bases to trimming and J lost 3 bases, with 9 bases between them. This CDR3 has 13 amino acids. The CDR3: CASRVASGNTIYF. DNA of the CDR3: TGTGCCAGCAGGGTCGCAAGTGGAAACACCATATATTTT.

The gene calls are TRBV29-1 and TRBJ1-1; D is uncertain. Per the germline V gene, CDR1 is SQVTM and CDR2 is ANQGSEA. V was trimmed by 6 bases and J by 7 bases, leaving 6 bases between them. This CDR3 has 9 residues. The CDR3 reads CSVLHEAFF. The CDR3 DNA reads as TGCAGCGTCTTACATGAAGCTTTCTTT.

J is TRBJ2-5 and V is TRBV19, with 8 bases aligning to TRBD1. V dropped 3 bases and J dropped 4; count of bases not matched to a gene: 7. CDR1 and CDR2 (germline): LNHDA, SQIVND (reference sequence). The CDR3 has 15 residues. CDR3 coding DNA: TGTGCCAGTAGTATTCAAGTGACAGGGGCAGAGACCCAGTACTTC. This encodes CASSIQVTGAETQYF.

This clonotype was observed a few times. The CDR3 region has the DNA TGTGCCAGCAGCAAAGACAGGAACTATGGCTACACCTTC. Its protein product is CASSKDRNYGYTF. This chain joins TRBV7-2 and TRBJ1-2, with D possibly being TRBD1 (6 bases). Trimming removed 5 bases at V and 2 bases at J, with 9 bases between. The CDR3 is made up of 13 amino acids. Germline V gene lookup returns CDR1 SGHTA and CDR2 FQGNSA.

The table lists this clonotype with a few counts. The rearrangement joins TRBV24-1 to TRBJ1-4, with 10 bases lining up with TRBD1. CDR3 size: 13 residues. Germline CDR1 is KGHDR and CDR2 is SFDVKD. V shed 4 bases, J shed 10 bases, and the junction held 2 bases outside the gene matches. CDR3 region: CATSERDRGKLFF. CDR3 DNA sequence: TGTGCCACCAGTGAACGGGACAGGGGAAAACTGTTTTTT.

This clonotype showed up just a few times. The gene calls are TRBV5-1 and TRBJ2-3; D call uncertain. V was trimmed by 4 bases and J by 2 bases, leaving 5 bases between them. The V gene's germline CDR1 is SGHRS and CDR2 YFSETQ. CDR3 length equals 12 residues. The CDR3 DNA reads as TGCGCCAGCAGCCTGTACACAGATACGCAGTATTTT. Translating gives CASSLYTDTQYF.

This clonotype has only a few counts. The chain has TRBV5-6 and TRBJ2-7; D is uncertain. From germline, CDR1 is SGHDT and CDR2 YYEEEE. V lost 0 bases to trimming and J lost 0 bases, with 4 bases between them. CDR3 length: 13 amino acids. The DNA for the CDR3 is TGTGCCAGCAGCTTGGGCTACTCCTACGAGCAGTACTTC. It specifies CASSLGYSYEQYF.

This clonotype showed up just a few times. The chain couples TRBV20-1 to TRBJ2-1, with D uncertain. V was shortened by 0 bases and J by 2 bases, with 2 bases between the two germline ends. Germline V CDR1 and CDR2: DFQATT, SNEGSKA (reference sequence). The CDR3 covers 12 residues. CDR3 protein: CSAREPYNEQFF. Here the CDR3 DNA reads TGCAGTGCTAGAGAGCCCTACAATGAGCAGTTCTTC.

The chain has TRBV29-1 and TRBJ2-7; D is undetermined. Germline loops: CDR1 SQVTM, CDR2 ANQGSEA. Trimming removed 1 base from V and 1 base from J, with 11 bases in between. This CDR3 has 14 amino acids. The DNA for the CDR3 is TGCAGCGTTGAAGGAAGTGGGCAGTCCTACGAGCAGTACTTC. Translating it yields CSVEGSGQSYEQYF.

In this sample, this clonotype turned up many times. The chain couples TRBV12-3 or TRBV12-4 to TRBJ1-1; D may be TRBD1 (6 bases). Trimming shortened V by 6 bases and J by 5 bases, and 13 bases separated the two germline ends. The CDR3 spans 13 residues. The CDR3 DNA reads as TGTGCCAGCAGGCAGGGGAGGGGGACTGAAGCTTTCTTT. It is translated as CASRQGRGTEAFF.

The chain carries TRBV28 and TRBJ2-7, with 7 bases aligning to TRBD1. In germline, CDR1 is MDHEN, CDR2 SYDVKM. This CDR3 has 13 amino acids. V gave up 9 bases and J gave up 0 bases; unmatched junction bases: 5. The CDR3 region is CASNRDSSYEQYF. CDR3 sequence (DNA): TGTGCCAGTAACAGGGACAGCTCCTACGAGCAGTACTTC.

CDR3 DNA sequence: TGTGCCAGCACGTCTAGCGGGTACAATGAGCAGTTCTTC. It encodes CASTSSGYNEQFF. The V gene is TRBV11-3, the J gene TRBJ2-1; 8 bases fit TRBD2. V shed 7 bases, J shed 4 bases, and the junction held 3 bases outside the gene matches. Germline loops: CDR1 SGHNT, CDR2 YENEEA. CDR3 length equals 13 residues. Complete variable domain (other parts from reference TRBV11-3 and TRBJ2-1): EAGVVQSPRYKIIEKKQPVAFWCNPISGHNTLYWYLQNLGQGPELLIRYENEEAVDDSQLPKDRFSAERLKGVDSTLKIQPAELGDSAVYLCASTSSGYNEQFFGPGTRLTVL.

The CDR3 region is CASSLAGTSPSQAFF. The CDR3 DNA reads TGTGCCAGCAGCTTGGCTGGGACTTCCCCCAGCCAAGCTTTCTTT. The J gene is TRBJ1-1, the V gene TRBV7-9; a weak D match, TRBD1 (5 bases). In germline, CDR1 is SEHNR, CDR2 FQNEAQ (reference sequence). The CDR3 is 15 residues long. The V end was cut by 3 bases, the J end by 9 bases, with 20 bases between.

Ten or more counts support this clonotype. No DNA is shown, since the ends of the CDR3 on it are uncertain; the CDR3 is the one TCRdb lists. The rearrangement joins TRBV7-9 to TRBJ2-7; the DNA was not used to check the table's D call, TRBD2. The CDR3 adds up to 16 amino acids, both ends counted. Germline V gene sequence: CDR1 SEHNR, CDR2 FQNEAQ (reference sequence). Here the CDR3 reads CASSFGGGTSGTGRYF.

The J gene is TRBJ2-7, the V gene TRBV9; TRBD2 aligns across 12 bases. J gave up 7 bases and V 3 bases, and 8 bases lay outside the gene matches. The CDR3 sequence is 15 residues long. CDR1 is SGDLS and CDR2 is YYNGEE in the germline V gene. CDR3 region: CASSGRLAGVQEQYF. The DNA of the CDR3 is TGTGCCAGCAGCGGCCGACTAGCGGGAGTACAGGAGCAGTACTTC.

The chain recombines TRBV7-6 with TRBJ1-1; the D is unclear. The V and J ends lost 2 bases and 3 bases respectively, with 13 bases between them. The CDR3 has 15 amino acids. Germline CDR1 SGHVS, CDR2 FNYEAQ. The CDR3 loop reads CASSLNPGVDTEAFF. As DNA, the CDR3 is TGTGCCAGCAGCTTAAACCCAGGCGTCGACACTGAAGCTTTCTTT.

The chain employs TRBV10-3 and TRBJ2-2; TRBD1 matches 7 bases. Unmatched junction bases numbered 8, after V lost 6 bases and J lost 7 bases. This CDR3 spans 14 amino acids. Germline V gives CDR1 ENHRY, CDR2 SYGVKD. CDR3 nucleotide sequence: TGTGCCATCAGCTTGACAGGGATGGTCGGGGAGCTGTTTTTT. Translated, it gives CAISLTGMVGELFF.

Notes on this clonotype: Given a much more abundant clone one base away, this may be a read error. The rearrangement links TRBV20-1 to TRBJ2-7; TRBD2 matches at 8 bases. Germline V lookup: CDR1 DFQATT, CDR2 SNEGSKA (reference sequence). The CDR3 spans 13 residues. In DNA form, the CDR3 reads TGCAGTGCCGGTAGCGGGAAGAGCTACGAGAAGTACTTC. It translates to CSAGSGKSYEKYF.